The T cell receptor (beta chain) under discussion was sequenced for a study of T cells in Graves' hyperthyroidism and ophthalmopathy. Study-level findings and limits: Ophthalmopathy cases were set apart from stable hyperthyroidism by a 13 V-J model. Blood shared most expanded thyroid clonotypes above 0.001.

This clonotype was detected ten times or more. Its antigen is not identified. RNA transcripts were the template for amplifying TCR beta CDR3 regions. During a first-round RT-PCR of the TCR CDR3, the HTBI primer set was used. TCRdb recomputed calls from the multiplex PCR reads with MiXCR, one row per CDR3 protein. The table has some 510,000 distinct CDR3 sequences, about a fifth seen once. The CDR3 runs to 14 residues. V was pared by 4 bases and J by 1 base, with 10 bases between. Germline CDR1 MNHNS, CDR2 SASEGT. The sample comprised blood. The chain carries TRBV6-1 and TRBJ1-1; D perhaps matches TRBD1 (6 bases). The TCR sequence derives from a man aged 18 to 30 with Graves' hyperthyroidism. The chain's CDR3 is CASSAIRGNTEAFF. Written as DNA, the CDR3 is TGTGCCAGCAGTGCAATCAGGGGGAACACTGAAGCTTTCTTT.